Presented here are 16 T cell receptor beta chains from one specimen sequenced in a study of memory CD4+ T cells and cytomegalovirus serostatus. Assay used: immunoSEQ multiplex PCR; TCRdb lists only in-frame clones, some missing. The sample consists of about 60,000 clones, roughly 75% of them appearing once. The sort gate was single viable CD3+CD4+CD8-CD45RO+ cells for memory CD4+ T cells. Sequenced input: memory CD4+ T cells from blood. The source is an adult in good health and CMV-seronegative. Some clones in this sample may be carry-over from other donors' samples.

The CDR3, as DNA: TGTGCCAGTAGTATAGGGACCCTCGGCAATCAGCCCCAGCATTTT. The encoded protein is CASSIGTLGNQPQHF. The V call is TRBV19, the J call TRBJ1-5; D gene ambiguous. Trimming took off 1 base at V and 2 bases at J, with 9 bases between the two ends. Germline CDR1 and CDR2: LNHDA and SQIVND (reference sequence). The CDR3 extends over 15 amino acids.

V gene TRBV27 combines with J gene TRBJ2-7; D is perhaps TRBD1 (6 bases). The CDR3 is 13 amino acids. The ends were cut back, 8 bases at V and 0 bases at J, with 11 bases in the middle. Per germline, CDR1 MNHEY and CDR2 SMNVEV (reference sequence). CDR3: CASGQTGSYEQYF. CDR3 sequence (DNA): TGTGCCAGCGGCCAGACAGGCTCCTACGAGCAGTACTTC.

This clone occurred once. This chain links TRBV2 with TRBJ2-3; perhaps TRBD2 as D (5 bases). The CDR3 is made up of 15 amino acids. Trimming pared 1 base from V and 4 bases from J, leaving 12 bases between. The germline gives CDR1 SNHLY, CDR2 FYNNEI. CDR3 DNA: TGTGCCAGCAGTGAAGATTCGGCGGGCGCAGATACGCAGTATTTT. It translates to CASSEDSAGADTQYF.

The V call is TRBV2, the J call TRBJ2-3; 9 nucleotides align to TRBD1. Germline V lookup: CDR1 SNHLY, CDR2 FYNNEI. V lost 6 bases to trimming and J lost 6 bases; unmatched junction nucleotides: 7. The CDR3 is 14 residues long. The CDR3 region is CASRDGQGSDTQYF. The CDR3, as DNA: TGTGCCAGCAGAGATGGACAGGGGTCGGATACGCAGTATTTT.

The chain couples TRBV30 to TRBJ1-5, with D possibly matching TRBD1 (6 bases). Trimming cost V 5 bases and J 2 bases, with 16 bases left between them. The CDR3 loop spans 15 amino acids. Per germline, CDR1 GTSNPN and CDR2 SVGIG (reference sequence). CDR3 bases: TGTGCCTGGGGGGAACAGGGTTTCGGCAATCAGCCCCAGCATTTT. Translated, it gives CAWGEQGFGNQPQHF.

The V gene is TRBV4-3, the J gene TRBJ1-2; a possible D gene is TRBD1 (6 bases). The germline CDR1 and CDR2 sequences are LGHNA and YSLEER. V was shortened by 1 base and J by 7 bases, with 16 bases between the two germline ends. This CDR3 has 15 residues. The chain's CDR3 is CASSQGAGGLGGYTF. The CDR3 DNA sequence: TGCGCCAGCAGCCAAGGAGCCGGGGGCCTTGGTGGCTACACCTTC.

The V gene is TRBV28, the J gene TRBJ1-3; D gene uncertain. Germline V gene data show CDR1 as MDHEN and CDR2 as SYDVKM. V dropped 6 bases and J dropped 2 bases, with 2 bases sitting between them. The CDR3 extends over 11 amino acids. In DNA, the CDR3 is TGTGCCAGCAGCACTGGAAACACCATATATTTT. Translating it yields CASSTGNTIYF. The entire variable domain, with the rest obtained from reference TRBV28 and TRBJ1-3, is as follows: DVKVTQSSRYLVKRTGEKVFLECVQDMDHENMFWYRQDPGLGLRLIYFSYDVKMKEKGDIPEGYSVSREKKERFSLILESASTNQTSMYLCASSTGNTIYFGEGSWLTVV.

The gene calls are TRBV29-1 and TRBJ2-5; TRBD1 agrees at 10 bases. J lost 5 bases, V lost 6 bases, and 9 bases had no gene match. Per germline, CDR1 SQVTM and CDR2 ANQGSEA. The CDR3 consists of 14 residues. This CDR3 is CSVRGDRGYETQYF. Here the CDR3 DNA reads TGCAGCGTACGGGGGGACAGGGGCTACGAGACCCAGTACTTC.

This clone showed up just a few times. The V and J genes are TRBV5-4 and TRBJ2-2; D is uncertain. Per the germline V gene, CDR1 is SGHNT and CDR2 is YYREEE (reference sequence). V lost 1 base, J lost 1 base, and 11 bases lay in between. The length of the CDR3 is 16 residues. CDR3 in DNA: TGTGCCAGCAGCTTGTCGGCAGTCGAGAACACCGGGGAGCTGTTTTTT. Protein sequence: CASSLSAVENTGELFF. Full variable domain (rest looked up from reference TRBV5-4 and TRBJ2-2): ETGVTQSPTHLIKTRGQQVTLRCSSQSGHNTVSWYQQALGQGPQFIFQYYREEENGRGNFPPRFSGLQFPNYSSELNVNALELDDSALYLCASSLSAVENTGELFFGEGSRLTVL.

The chain is built from TRBV30 and TRBJ1-2, with D unresolved. Germline V CDR1 and CDR2: GTSNPN, SVGIG (reference sequence). V was shortened by 2 bases and J by 2 bases, with 6 bases between the two germline ends. This CDR3 comprises 12 residues. CDR3 sequence reads: CAWSIGNYGYTF. CDR3 nucleotides: TGTGCCTGGAGTATTGGAAACTATGGCTACACCTTC.

V usage is TRBV11-1 and J usage is TRBJ2-7; TRBD2 matches at 13 bases. There are 18 residues in the CDR3. Germline-derived CDR1 and CDR2 are SGHAT and FQDESV (reference sequence). With 4 bases clipped from V and 1 base from J, the junction kept 10 bases outside the gene matches. In DNA form, the CDR3 reads TGTGCCAGCAGCTCATTAACTAGCGGGAGGGCCGATTCCTACGAGCAGTACTTC. It encodes CASSSLTSGRADSYEQYF. The variable domain in full, completed from reference TRBV11-1 and TRBJ2-7, reads EAEVAQSPRYKITEKSQAVAFWCDPISGHATLYWYRQILGQGPELLVQFQDESVVDDSQLPKDRFSAERLKGVDSTLKIQPAELGDSAMYLCASSSLTSGRADSYEQYFGPGTRLTVT.

This chain uses TRBV7-6 with TRBJ1-2, with D uncertain. V was cut by 6 bases and J by 5 bases, with 25 bases left in between. Germline V gene sequence: CDR1 SGHVS, CDR2 FNYEAQ. This CDR3 has 17 residues. DNA for the CDR3: TGTGCCAGCAGACAATACCGGGGAACACCCGTCCTTTATGGCTACACCTTC. Its protein product is CASRQYRGTPVLYGYTF. The variable domain in full, with the rest retrieved from reference TRBV7-6 and TRBJ1-2, is GAGVSQSPRYKVTKRGQDVALRCDPISGHVSLYWYRQALGQGPEFLTYFNYEAQQDKSGLPNDRFSAERPEGSISTLTIQRTEQRDSAMYRCASRQYRGTPVLYGYTFGSGTRLTVV.

The V call is TRBV6-5, the J call TRBJ2-3, with D tentatively TRBD2 (6 bases). Trimming left V 4 bases short and J 6 bases short, with 11 bases between. The germline CDR1 and CDR2 sequences are MNHEY and SVGAGI. This CDR3 comprises 13 residues. Written as DNA, the CDR3 is TGTGCCAGCAGTTCCGCTAGCGAGGATACGCAGTATTTT. Its translation is CASSSASEDTQYF.

The table lists this clone with a few counts. The chain recombines TRBV7-2 with TRBJ1-2, with D uncertain. The CDR3 has 14 residues. Trimming took 5 bases from V and 8 from J, leaving 18 bases between them. Germline V CDR1 and CDR2: SGHTA, FQGNSA. The CDR3 DNA reads as TGTGCCAGCAGCACGGGAGCGACCGTGAAGGGCTACACCTTC. It encodes CASSTGATVKGYTF.

The chain couples TRBV19 to TRBJ2-7; TRBD1 might be the D (5 bases). Germline lookup yields CDR1 LNHDA and CDR2 SQIVND (reference sequence). V lost 2 bases to trimming and J lost 5 bases, with 19 bases between them. The CDR3 sequence is 16 residues long. The CDR3 is CASSIRNGAGIDEQYF. In DNA, the CDR3 is TGTGCCAGTAGTATACGTAATGGAGCAGGGATAGACGAGCAGTACTTC.

The genes are TRBV28 and TRBJ1-5, with a possible D match to TRBD1 (5 bases). Trimming removed 3 bases at V and 0 bases at J, with 9 bases between. Germline values: CDR1 MDHEN, CDR2 SYDVKM. The CDR3 is 15 residues long. For the CDR3, the DNA is TGTGCCAGCAGTTTTTCAGGGAGTAGCAATCAGCCCCAGCATTTT. Protein product: CASSFSGSSNQPQHF.